This T cell receptor beta chain was captured by sequencing in a study of Graves' ophthalmopathy and Graves' hyperthyroidism. Findings and caveats of the study: Forecasting of ophthalmopathy progression by the model achieved 70.59% sensitivity and roughly 72% specificity.

Comments on this clonotype: Its specificity is unknown.

For repertoire sequencing, the TCR beta CDR3 regions were amplified from RNA transcripts. First-round RT-PCR used HTBI primers; second-round multiplex PCR followed. TCRdb redid the calling of the multiplex PCR reads with MiXCR, one entry per CDR3 protein. The data show 560,000 or so distinct CDR3 sequences, about 40% seen once. V lost 7 bases, J lost 3 bases, and 22 bases lay in between. CDR3 length equals 17 residues. CDR1 is SGHTA and CDR2 is FQGNSA in the germline V gene. The sequencing sample was made of peripheral blood or thyroid tissue (not recorded which). The rearrangement uses TRBV7-2 and TRBJ1-3; D unclear. The source of this sequence is an adult man with Graves' hyperthyroidism. Here the CDR3 DNA reads TGTGCCAGCAAACCACAGCCCGGGGTGGACGGTGGAAACACCATATATTTT. This gives the protein CASKPQPGVDGGNTIYF.